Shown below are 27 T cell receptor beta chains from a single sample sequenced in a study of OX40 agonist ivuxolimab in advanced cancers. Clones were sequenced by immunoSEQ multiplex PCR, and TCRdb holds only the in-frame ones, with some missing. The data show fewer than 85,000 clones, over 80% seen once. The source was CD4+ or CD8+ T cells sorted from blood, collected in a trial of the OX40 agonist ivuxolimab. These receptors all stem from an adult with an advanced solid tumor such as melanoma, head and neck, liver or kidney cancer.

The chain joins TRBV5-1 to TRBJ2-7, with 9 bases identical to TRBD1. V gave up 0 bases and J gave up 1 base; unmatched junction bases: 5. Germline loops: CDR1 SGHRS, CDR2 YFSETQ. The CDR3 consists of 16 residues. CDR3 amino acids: CASSLVQGTGSYEQYF. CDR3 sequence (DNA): TGCGCCAGCAGCTTGGTTCAGGGGACAGGGTCCTACGAGCAGTACTTC.

CDR3 bases: TGTGCCAGCAGCCGAGGGATCTCCTACGAGCAGTACTTC. This codes for CASSRGISYEQYF. The chain uses TRBV7-9 and TRBJ2-7; TRBD2 might be the D (5 bases). The V end lost 5 bases, the J end lost 0 bases, and 8 bases lay between the germline ends. Germline CDR1 reads SEHNR; CDR2 reads FQNEAQ (reference sequence). The CDR3 covers 13 residues.

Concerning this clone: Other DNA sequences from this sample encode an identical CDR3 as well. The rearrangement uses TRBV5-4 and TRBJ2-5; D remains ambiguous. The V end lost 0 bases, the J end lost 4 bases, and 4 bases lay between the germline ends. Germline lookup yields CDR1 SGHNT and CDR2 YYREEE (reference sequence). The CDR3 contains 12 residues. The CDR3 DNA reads TGTGCCAGCAGCTTGGTTGGAGAGACCCAGTACTTC. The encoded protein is CASSLVGETQYF. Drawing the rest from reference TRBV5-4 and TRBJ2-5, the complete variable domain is ETGVTQSPTHLIKTRGQQVTLRCSSQSGHNTVSWYQQALGQGPQFIFQYYREEENGRGNFPPRFSGLQFPNYSSELNVNALELDDSALYLCASSLVGETQYFGPGTRLLVL.

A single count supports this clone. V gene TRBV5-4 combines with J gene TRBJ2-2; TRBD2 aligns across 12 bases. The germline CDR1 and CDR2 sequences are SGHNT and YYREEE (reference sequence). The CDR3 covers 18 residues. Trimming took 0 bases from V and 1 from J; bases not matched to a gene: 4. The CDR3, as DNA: TGTGCCAGCAGCTTGGGACTAGCGGGAGAAGTGAACACCGGGGAGCTGTTTTTT. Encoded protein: CASSLGLAGEVNTGELFF.

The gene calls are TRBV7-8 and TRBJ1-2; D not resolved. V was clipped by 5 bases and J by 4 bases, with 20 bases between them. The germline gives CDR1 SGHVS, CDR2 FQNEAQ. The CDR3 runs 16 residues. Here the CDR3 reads CASSPFGPGVSYGYTF. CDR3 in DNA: TGTGCCAGCAGCCCATTCGGGCCGGGTGTTAGCTATGGCTACACCTTC.

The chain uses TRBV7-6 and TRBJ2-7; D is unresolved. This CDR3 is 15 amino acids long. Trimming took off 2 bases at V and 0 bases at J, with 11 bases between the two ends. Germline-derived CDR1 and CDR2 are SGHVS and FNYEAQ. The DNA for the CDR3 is TGTGCCAGCAGCTTAACTACTGGACCCTCCTACGAGCAGTACTTC. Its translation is CASSLTTGPSYEQYF.

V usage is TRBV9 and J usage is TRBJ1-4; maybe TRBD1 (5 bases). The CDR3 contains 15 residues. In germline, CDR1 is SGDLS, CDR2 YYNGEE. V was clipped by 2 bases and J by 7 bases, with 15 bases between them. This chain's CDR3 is CASSVHAGLGEKLFF. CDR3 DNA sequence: TGTGCCAGCAGCGTTCATGCGGGGCTAGGTGAAAAACTGTTTTTT.

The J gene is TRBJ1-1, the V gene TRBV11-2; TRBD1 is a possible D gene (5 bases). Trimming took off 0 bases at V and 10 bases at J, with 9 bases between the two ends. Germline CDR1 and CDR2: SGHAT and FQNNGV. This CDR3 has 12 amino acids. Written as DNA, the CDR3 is TGTGCCAGCAGCTTAGATCGGGGGAGAGCTTTCTTT. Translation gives CASSLDRGRAFF.

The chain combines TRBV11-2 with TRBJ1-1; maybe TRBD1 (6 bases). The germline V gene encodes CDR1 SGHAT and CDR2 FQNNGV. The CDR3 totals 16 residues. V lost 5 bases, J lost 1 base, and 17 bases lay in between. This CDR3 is CASSNRRGPANTEAFF. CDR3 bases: TGTGCCAGCAGCAATCGTCGGGGGCCGGCGAACACTGAAGCTTTCTTT.

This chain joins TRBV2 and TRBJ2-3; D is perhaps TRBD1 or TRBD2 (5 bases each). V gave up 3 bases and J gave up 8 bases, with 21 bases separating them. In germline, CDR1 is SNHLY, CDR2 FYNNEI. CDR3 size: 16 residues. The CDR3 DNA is TGTGCCAGCAGTGACGCAGGCGAGGGGCGGCACGCTACGCAGTATTTT. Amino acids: CASSDAGEGRHATQYF. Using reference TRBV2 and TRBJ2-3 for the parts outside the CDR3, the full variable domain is EPEVTQTPSHQVTQMGQEVILRCVPISNHLYFYWYRQILGQKVEFLVSFYNNEISEKSEIFDDQFSVERPDGSNFTLKIRSTKLEDSAMYFCASSDAGEGRHATQYFGPGTRLTVL.

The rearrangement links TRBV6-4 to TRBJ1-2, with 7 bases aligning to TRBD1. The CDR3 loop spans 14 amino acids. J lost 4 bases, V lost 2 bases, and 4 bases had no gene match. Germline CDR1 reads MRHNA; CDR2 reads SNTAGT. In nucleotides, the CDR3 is TGTGCCAGCAGTGACACCTGGGACAGCTATGGCTACACCTTC. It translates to CASSDTWDSYGYTF.

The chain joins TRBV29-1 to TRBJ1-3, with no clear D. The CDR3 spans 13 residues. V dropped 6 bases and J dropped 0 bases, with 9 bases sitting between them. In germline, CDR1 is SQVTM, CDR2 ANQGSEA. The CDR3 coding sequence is TGCAGCGTCTCTGATAGCTCTGGAAACACCATATATTTT. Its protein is CSVSDSSGNTIYF. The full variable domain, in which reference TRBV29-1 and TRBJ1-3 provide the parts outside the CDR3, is SAVISQKPSRDICQRGTSLTIQCQVDSQVTMMFWYRQQPGQSLTLIATANQGSEATYESGFVIDKFPISRPNLTFSTLTVSNMSPEDSSIYLCSVSDSSGNTIYFGEGSWLTVV.

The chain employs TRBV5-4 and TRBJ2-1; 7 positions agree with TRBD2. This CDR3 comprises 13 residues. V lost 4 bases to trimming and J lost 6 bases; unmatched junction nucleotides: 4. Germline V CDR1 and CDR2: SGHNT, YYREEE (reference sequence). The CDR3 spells CASSGTTINEQFF. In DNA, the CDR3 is TGTGCCAGCAGCGGGACTACCATCAATGAGCAGTTCTTC.

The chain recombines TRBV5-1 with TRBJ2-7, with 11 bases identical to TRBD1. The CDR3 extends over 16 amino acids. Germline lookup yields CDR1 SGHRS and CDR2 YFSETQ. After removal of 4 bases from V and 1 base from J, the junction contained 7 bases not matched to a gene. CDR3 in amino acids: CASSREGTGGSYEQYF. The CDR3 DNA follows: TGCGCCAGCAGCAGGGAAGGGACAGGGGGATCCTACGAGCAGTACTTC. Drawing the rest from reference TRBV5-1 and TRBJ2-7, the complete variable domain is KAGVTQTPRYLIKTRGQQVTLSCSPISGHRSVSWYQQTPGQGLQFLFEYFSETQRNKGNFPGRFSGRQFSNSRSEMNVSTLELGDSALYLCASSREGTGGSYEQYFGPGTRLTVT.

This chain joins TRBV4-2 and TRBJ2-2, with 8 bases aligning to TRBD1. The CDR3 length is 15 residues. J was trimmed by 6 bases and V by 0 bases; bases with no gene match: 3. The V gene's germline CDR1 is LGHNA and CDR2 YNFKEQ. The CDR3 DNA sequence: TGTGCCAGCAGCCAAGACCCACAGGGGGCCGGGGAGCTGTTTTTT. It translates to CASSQDPQGAGELFF.

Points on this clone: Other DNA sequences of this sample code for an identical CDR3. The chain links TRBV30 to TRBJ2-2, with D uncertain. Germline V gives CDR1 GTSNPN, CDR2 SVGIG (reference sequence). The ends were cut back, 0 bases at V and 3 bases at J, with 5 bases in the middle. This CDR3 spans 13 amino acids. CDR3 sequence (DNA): TGTGCCTGGAGTGTACTTGACACCGGGGAGCTGTTTTTT. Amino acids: CAWSVLDTGELFF.

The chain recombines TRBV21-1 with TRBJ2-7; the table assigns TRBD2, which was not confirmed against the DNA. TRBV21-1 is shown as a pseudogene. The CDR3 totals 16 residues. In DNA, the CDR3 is TGTGCCAGCAGAAAAAGTGGATTAGCGGGAGGTTACGAGCAGTACTTC. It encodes CASRKSGLAGGYEQYF.

CDR3 sequence reads: CASSLDAGVAGANVLTF. Written as DNA, the CDR3 is TGTGCCAGCAGTTTAGATGCGGGGGTCGCTGGGGCCAACGTCCTGACTTTC. This sequence joins TRBV28 and TRBJ2-6; 7 positions match TRBD2. This CDR3 region has 17 residues. Looked up from germline, CDR1 is MDHEN and CDR2 is SYDVKM. V lost 2 bases to trimming and J lost 2 bases; unmatched junction nucleotides: 6.

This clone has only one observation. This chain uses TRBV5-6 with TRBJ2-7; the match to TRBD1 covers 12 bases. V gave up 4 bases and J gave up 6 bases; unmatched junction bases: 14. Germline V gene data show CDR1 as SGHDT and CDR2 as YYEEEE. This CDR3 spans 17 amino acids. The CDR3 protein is CASSGETRDRGRTEQYF. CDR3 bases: TGTGCCAGCAGCGGGGAGACCCGGGACAGGGGGCGAACCGAGCAGTACTTC.

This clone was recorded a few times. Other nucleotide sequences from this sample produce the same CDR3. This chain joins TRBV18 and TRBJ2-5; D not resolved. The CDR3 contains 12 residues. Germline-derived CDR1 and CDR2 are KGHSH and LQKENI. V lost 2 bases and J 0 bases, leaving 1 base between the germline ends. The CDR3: CASSPNQETQYF. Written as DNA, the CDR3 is TGTGCCAGCTCACCAAACCAAGAGACCCAGTACTTC.

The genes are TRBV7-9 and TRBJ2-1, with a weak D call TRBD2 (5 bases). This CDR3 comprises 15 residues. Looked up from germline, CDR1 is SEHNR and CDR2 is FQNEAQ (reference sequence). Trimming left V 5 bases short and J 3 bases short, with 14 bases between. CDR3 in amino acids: CASSPDPSSYNEQFF. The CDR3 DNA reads TGTGCCAGCAGCCCGGACCCTAGCAGCTACAATGAGCAGTTCTTC.

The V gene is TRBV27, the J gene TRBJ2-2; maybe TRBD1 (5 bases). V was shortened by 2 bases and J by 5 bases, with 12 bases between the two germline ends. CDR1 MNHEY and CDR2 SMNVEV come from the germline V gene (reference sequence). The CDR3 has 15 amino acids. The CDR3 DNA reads TGTGCCAGCAGTTTAGGGGCCCAGATTACCGGGGAGCTGTTTTTT. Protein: CASSLGAQITGELFF.

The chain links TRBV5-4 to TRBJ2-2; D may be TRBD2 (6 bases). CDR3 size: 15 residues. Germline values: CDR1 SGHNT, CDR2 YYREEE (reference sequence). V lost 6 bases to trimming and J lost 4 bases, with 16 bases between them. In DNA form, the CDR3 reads TGTGCCAGCACCGAGTTGGGGACTTCCACCGGGGAGCTGTTTTTT. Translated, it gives CASTELGTSTGELFF.

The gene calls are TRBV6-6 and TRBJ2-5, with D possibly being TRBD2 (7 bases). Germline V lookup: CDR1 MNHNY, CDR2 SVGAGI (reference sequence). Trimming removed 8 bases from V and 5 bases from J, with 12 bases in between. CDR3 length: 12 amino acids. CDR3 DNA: TGTGCCAGCGAAAGGGGGGGGGAGACCCAGTACTTC. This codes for CASERGGETQYF.

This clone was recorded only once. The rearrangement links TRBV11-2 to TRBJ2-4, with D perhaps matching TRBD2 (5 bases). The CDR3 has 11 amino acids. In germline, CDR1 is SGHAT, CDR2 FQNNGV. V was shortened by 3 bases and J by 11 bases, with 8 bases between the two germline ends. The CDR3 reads CASSLWGVQYF. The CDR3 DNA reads TGTGCCAGCAGCTTGTGGGGAGTTCAGTACTTC. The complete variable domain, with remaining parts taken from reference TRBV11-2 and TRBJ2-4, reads EAGVAQSPRYKIIEKRQSVAFWCNPISGHATLYWYQQILGQGPKLLIQFQNNGVVDDSQLPKDRFSAERLKGVDSTLKIQPAKLEDSAVYLCASSLWGVQYFGAGTRLSVL.

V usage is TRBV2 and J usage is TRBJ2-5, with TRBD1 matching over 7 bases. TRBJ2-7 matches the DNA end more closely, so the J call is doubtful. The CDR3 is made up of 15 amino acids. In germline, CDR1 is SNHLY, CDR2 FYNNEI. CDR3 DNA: TGTGCCAGCAGCCCAGTAGACAGGGTGTCCTACGAGCAGTACTTC. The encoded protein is CASSPVDRVSYEQYF.

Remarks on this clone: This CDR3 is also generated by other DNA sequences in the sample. The CDR3 spells CASTGTTDTGELFF. CDR3 nucleotide sequence: TGTGCCAGCACCGGAACTACGGACACCGGGGAGCTGTTTTTT. J is TRBJ2-2 and V is TRBV27; D gene uncertain. The CDR3 is made up of 14 amino acids. The germline V gene encodes CDR1 MNHEY and CDR2 SMNVEV (reference sequence). Trimming shortened V by 7 bases and J by 3 bases, and 12 bases separated the two germline ends.